This T cell receptor beta chain appears in the sequencing data of a study of human T cells and chemical hapten exposure. The overall study: The variation in per-sample TCR yields arose mainly from small differences in pooled library volumes.

Study-wide points: Patch test score tracked positively with PT1 expanded TCR counts.

Germline CDR1 and CDR2: KGHDR and SFDVKD. Trimming stripped 9 bases from V and 8 bases from J, with 15 bases between. The CDR3 contains 13 residues. TCRdb re-called the RACE reads through MiXCR, storing one row per CDR3 protein. The sample lists more than 150,000 distinct CDR3 sequences; about 15% were seen once. Described time point: patch test 1, 2 weeks after DPC sensitization. As for treatment: therapeutic diphenylcyclopropenone sensitization with weekly scalp DPC. Total RNA was extracted from unfractionated whole blood. This clonotype was seen a handful of times. Its specificity is not known. This rearrangement joins TRBV24-1 to TRBJ1-4, with TRBD1 as a possible D gene (5 bases). Sequenced material: whole blood, taken in connection with sensitization to the hapten diphenylcyclopropenone (DPC). This receptor was obtained from a woman under 40 with alopecia areata. Some clones in this sample may be carry-over from other donors' samples. CDR3: CATQEGSEEKLFF. The CDR3 DNA reads TGTGCCACCCAGGAGGGGTCGGAAGAAAAACTGTTTTTT.